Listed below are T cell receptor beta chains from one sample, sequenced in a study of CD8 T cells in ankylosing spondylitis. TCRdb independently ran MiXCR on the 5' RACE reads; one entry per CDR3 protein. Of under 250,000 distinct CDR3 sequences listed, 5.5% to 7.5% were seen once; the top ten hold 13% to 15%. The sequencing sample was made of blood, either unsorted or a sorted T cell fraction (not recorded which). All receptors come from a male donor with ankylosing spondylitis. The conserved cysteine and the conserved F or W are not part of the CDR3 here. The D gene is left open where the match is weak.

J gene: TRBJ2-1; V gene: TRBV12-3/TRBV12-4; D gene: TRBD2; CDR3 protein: ASSPTSEYYNEQF
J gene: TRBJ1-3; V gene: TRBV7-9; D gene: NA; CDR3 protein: ASSGDSGNTIY
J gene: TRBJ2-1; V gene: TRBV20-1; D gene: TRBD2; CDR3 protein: SAGGRYRGGSSYNEQF
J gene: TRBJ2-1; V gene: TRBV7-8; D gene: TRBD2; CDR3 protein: ASSLVVTSGSAISYNEQF
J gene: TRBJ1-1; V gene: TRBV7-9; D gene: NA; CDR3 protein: ASSPTVPTEAF
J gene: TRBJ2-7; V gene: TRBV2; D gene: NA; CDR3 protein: ASTDWTSSYEQY
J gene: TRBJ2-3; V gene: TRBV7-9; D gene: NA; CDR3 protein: ASSLGY
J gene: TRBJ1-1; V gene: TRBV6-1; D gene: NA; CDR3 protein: ASRVTQTWNTEAF
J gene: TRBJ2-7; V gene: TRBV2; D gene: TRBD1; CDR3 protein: ASTTGAYEQY
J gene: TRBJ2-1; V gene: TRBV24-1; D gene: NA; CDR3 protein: ATSDLGRSSYNEQF
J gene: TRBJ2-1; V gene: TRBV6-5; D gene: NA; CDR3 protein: ASSYGGGLYNEQF
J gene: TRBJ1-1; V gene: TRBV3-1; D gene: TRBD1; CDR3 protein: ASSHDRGGFFGEAF